This entry describes one T cell receptor (beta chain). A second PCR, run for about 6 to 11 cycles, used a sample-barcoded 5' primer plus a J-beta primer mix. TCRdb processed the 5' RACE reads anew with MiXCR; each CDR3 protein has one entry. The repertoire holds about 840,000 distinct CDR3 sequences, with about 29% as singletons. This record belongs to a study of blood T cells in healthy people across ages. CDR1 is MNHNS and CDR2 is SASEGT in the germline V gene. The V end was cut by 6 bases, the J end by 5 bases, with 26 bases between. The CDR3 totals 17 residues. Per individual sample, total RNA of at least 6 micrograms was extracted. These data also formed part of another study, on T cells of mothers and their children. That source notes: Donors were a few healthy Caucasian mothers and their six children.

V is TRBV6-1 and J is TRBJ2-7; D is possibly TRBD2 (7 bases). The clonotype was recovered from a middle-aged woman in good health. Material: blood. CDR3 region: CASRALYSGGRRDEQYF. The CDR3 coding sequence is TGTGCCAGCAGAGCCCTTTACTCGGGGGGCCGGCGAGACGAGCAGTACTTC.